This record looks at one T cell receptor (beta chain) sequence and its context. Its antigen remains unidentified. Clones were read by immunoSEQ multiplex PCR, and TCRdb kept only the in-frame ones, dropping some. This table has approximately 24,000 clones, under 80% appearing once. This record comes from a study of vaccination effects on CD4 cells after COVID-19. Whole-study results and caveats: Common cold coronaviruses were cross-recognized by only 1 of 255 vaccine-induced clones in healthy vaccinees. Infection-derived and vaccine-derived clones contracted markedly late after vaccination. Few convalescent patients, and no early post-infection timepoints, were available to the study.

The CDR3 spans 14 residues. Germline CDR1 and CDR2: SGHDT and YYEEEE. V dropped 2 bases and J dropped 4; count of bases not matched to a gene: 5. Viral peptide pool expansion of antigen-specific CD4+ T cells preceded sequencing in the ViraFEST assay. Culture lasted roughly 9 days before CD4+ T cell isolation. Two-dose BNT162b2 or mRNA-1273 vaccination was given to participants. IL-2 medium took the place of half the medium on both days 3 and 7. The source of this sequence is a human donor who received a COVID-19 vaccine. V usage is TRBV5-6 and J usage is TRBJ1-2; the match to TRBD1 covers 7 bases. Sequencing was performed on CD4+ T cells from PBMCs cultured with HCoV-NL63 spike peptides, taken after COVID-19 vaccination. CDR3 residues: CASSLGDRSYGYTF. Written as DNA, the CDR3 is TGTGCCAGCAGCTTAGGGGACAGATCCTATGGCTACACCTTC.